This TCR beta chain derives from a study of cytomegalovirus exposure and HLA in healthy donors. PCR primers comprised 60 Vbeta and 13 Jbeta primers. Produced via immunoSEQ multiplex PCR; TCRdb's table is partial and in-frame only. This sample has roughly 110,000 clones, with about 61% found just once. The V and J ends lost 3 bases and 3 bases, in that order; junction bases with no gene match: 7. CDR1 and CDR2 (germline): SGHTA, FQGNSA. The CDR3 has 15 amino acids. Study observations and caveats: Researchers reported in a later analysis that a missense DCLRE1C variant was tied to TCR beta V- and J-gene trimming. Upon later analysis, HLA-associated TCR beta chains proved more clonally expanded than other, equally common chains. Sequencing depth across donors, presence/absence analyses assumed, was roughly uniform.

This clone was recorded only once. Its specificity is unknown. The genes are TRBV7-2 and TRBJ2-7; 8 bases fit TRBD1. The sequence was obtained from a woman aged 30 to 39 in good health and CMV-seronegative. Sequencing input: PBMCs. The CDR3 protein is CASSLRGQDNYEQYF. DNA of the CDR3: TGTGCCAGCAGCTTGCGGGGACAGGACAACTACGAGCAGTACTTC.